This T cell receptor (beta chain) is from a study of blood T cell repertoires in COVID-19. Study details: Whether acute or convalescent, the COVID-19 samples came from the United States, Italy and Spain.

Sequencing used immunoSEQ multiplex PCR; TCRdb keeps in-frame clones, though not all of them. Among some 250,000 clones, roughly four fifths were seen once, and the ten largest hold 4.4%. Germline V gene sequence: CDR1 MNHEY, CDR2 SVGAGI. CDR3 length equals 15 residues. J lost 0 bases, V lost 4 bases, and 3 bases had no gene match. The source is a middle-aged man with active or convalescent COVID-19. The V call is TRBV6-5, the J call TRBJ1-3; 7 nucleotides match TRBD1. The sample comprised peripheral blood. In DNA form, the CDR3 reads TGTGCCAGCAGTTCCAGGGGGATCTCTGGAAACACCATATATTTT. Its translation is CASSSRGISGNTIYF.